These 20 T cell receptor beta chains share one sample of origin, sequenced in a study of shared clonotypes between healthy human individuals. Generated by immunoSEQ multiplex PCR, the TCRdb table keeps only in-frame clones and is missing some. The sample includes hundreds of thousands of clones, approximately 79% of them seen just once. Sequencing was done on a sample of memory CD4+ T cells sorted from blood. Subset of the sample: CD45RA-negative fraction. The receptors stem from a woman between 25 and 40 years old in good health.

V and J are TRBV7-7 and TRBJ2-3; no clear D. The CDR3 runs to 13 residues. V lost 5 bases and J lost 8, with 14 bases in between. Germline V gene data show CDR1 as SSHAT and CDR2 as FNYEAQ (reference sequence). Here the CDR3 reads CASSPSPTFTQYF. CDR3 nucleotide sequence: TGTGCCAGCAGCCCGAGCCCTACCTTTACGCAGTATTTT.

This chain uses TRBV5-1 with TRBJ2-2; D is possibly TRBD1 or TRBD2 (5 bases each). Germline V lookup: CDR1 SGHRS, CDR2 YFSETQ. Trimming cost V 6 bases and J 3 bases, with 12 bases left between them. This CDR3 has 14 amino acids. CDR3 in DNA: TGCGCCAGCACCATGGGGGTAGACACCGGGGAGCTGTTTTTT. It yields the protein CASTMGVDTGELFF.

The V gene is TRBV7-8, the J gene TRBJ2-1; D tentatively reads TRBD1 or TRBD2 (5 bases each). The CDR3 has 14 amino acids. CDR1 is SGHVS and CDR2 is FQNEAQ in the germline V gene. V was cut by 6 bases and J by 8 bases, with 17 bases left in between. The CDR3, as DNA: TGTGCCAGCAGACCCGGGACGCCGTTACATGAGCAGTTCTTC. It translates to CASRPGTPLHEQFF.

J is TRBJ2-7 and V is TRBV5-6; TRBD1 matches at 11 bases. The CDR3 loop spans 18 amino acids. Unmatched junction bases numbered 20, after V lost 6 bases and J lost 6 bases. Germline V gives CDR1 SGHDT, CDR2 YYEEEE. CDR3 bases: TGTGCCAGCAACTACTCGGGACAGGGGGTATCTTGGCGACCCGAGCAGTACTTC. Translation gives CASNYSGQGVSWRPEQYF. Full variable domain (missing parts from reference TRBV5-6 and TRBJ2-7): DAGVTQSPTHLIKTRGQQVTLRCSPKSGHDTVSWYQQALGQGPQFIFQYYEEEERQRGNFPDRFSGHQFPNYSSELNVNALLLGDSALYLCASNYSGQGVSWRPEQYFGPGTRLTVT.

In its sample, this clone was seen a few times. V is TRBV4-1 and J is TRBJ2-7; 7 bases align to TRBD2. This CDR3 has 21 amino acids. Germline trimming cut 0 bases from V and 3 bases from J; bases unmatched to any gene: 23. CDR1 and CDR2 from the germline V gene are MGHRA and YSYEKL. CDR3 sequence (DNA): TGCGCCAGCAGCCAAGATATGTCCCAAACGCGATCGGCGGGAGCAAACTACGAGCAGTACTTC. Translating gives CASSQDMSQTRSAGANYEQYF.

This chain uses TRBV7-8 with TRBJ2-6; D gene ambiguous. V gave up 6 bases and J gave up 4 bases, with 10 bases separating them. The CDR3 has 14 amino acids. In germline, CDR1 is SGHVS, CDR2 FQNEAQ. The DNA for the CDR3 is TGTGCCAGCAGGAGGCGGTCAGGGGCCAACGTCCTGACTTTC. This codes for CASRRRSGANVLTF.

This clone was counted only a few times. Within the sample, other DNA sequences also encode this same CDR3. The chain joins TRBV2 to TRBJ1-5; D gene uncertain. The length of the CDR3 is 13 residues. Germline V gene sequence: CDR1 SNHLY, CDR2 FYNNEI. V was trimmed by 7 bases and J by 0 bases, leaving 7 bases between them. CDR3: CASKRDSNQPQHF. For the CDR3, the DNA is TGTGCCAGCAAGAGGGATAGCAATCAGCCCCAGCATTTT.

This clone was seen more than once but under ten times. This chain links TRBV7-9 with TRBJ1-2, with a possible D match to TRBD1 (6 bases). Between the trimmed V and J ends, which lost 2 bases and 2 bases, there was a span of 12 bases. The CDR3 is 15 residues long. Germline V gene lookup returns CDR1 SEHNR and CDR2 FQNEAQ (reference sequence). CDR3 bases: TGTGCCAGCAGCTTATCGGGGGCGGAAAACTATGGCTACACCTTC. Translating it yields CASSLSGAENYGYTF. The full variable domain, in which reference TRBV7-9 and TRBJ1-2 provide the parts outside the CDR3, is DTGVSQNPRHKITKRGQNVTFRCDPISEHNRLYWYRQTLGQGPEFLTYFQNEAQLEKSRLLSDRFSAERPKGSFSTLEIQRTEQGDSAMYLCASSLSGAENYGYTFGSGTRLTVV.

The sample holds many counts of this clone. The chain combines TRBV2 with TRBJ2-3; D is unresolved. The V gene lost 5 bases and the J gene lost 0 bases, with 9 bases spanning the gap. This CDR3 contains 14 residues. Germline loops: CDR1 SNHLY, CDR2 FYNNEI. CDR3 coding DNA: TGTGCCAGCAGTTACGATTATAGCACAGATACGCAGTATTTT. Translating gives CASSYDYSTDTQYF.

The count of this clone is one. The V call is TRBV25-1, the J call TRBJ2-2, with unresolved D. Germline V gives CDR1 MGHDK, CDR2 SYGVNS. CDR3 length equals 12 residues. Trimming cost V 3 bases and J 4 bases, with 3 bases left between them. The CDR3 sequence: CASSESTGELFF. Here the CDR3 DNA reads TGTGCCAGCAGTGAGTCCACCGGGGAGCTGTTTTTT.

This sequence joins TRBV29-1 and TRBJ2-3, with TRBD2 identical over 7 bases. The ends lost 4 bases at V and 2 bases at J; junction bases unmatched: 12. The germline CDR1 and CDR2 sequences are SQVTM and ANQGSEA. The CDR3 runs 16 residues. The CDR3 nucleotides read TGCAGCGTTGGCGGGAGCGCGGTTTTTAACACAGATACGCAGTATTTT. Translation gives CSVGGSAVFNTDTQYF.

There are a few counts of this clone. V is TRBV30 and J is TRBJ2-6; no clear D. The CDR3 has 16 residues. In germline, CDR1 is GTSNPN, CDR2 SVGIG (reference sequence). Trimming left V 5 bases short and J 2 bases short, with 16 bases between. CDR3: CAWARIGRPGANVLTF. The CDR3 coding sequence is TGTGCCTGGGCAAGGATAGGGCGACCTGGGGCCAACGTCCTGACTTTC.

This clone was detected only once. The gene calls are TRBV9 and TRBJ1-5; a weak D match, TRBD1 (5 bases). Trimming pared 0 bases from V and 5 bases from J, leaving 12 bases between. The CDR3 consists of 15 residues. Germline CDR1 and CDR2: SGDLS and YYNGEE. CDR3 loop: CASSVEGLNYQPQHF. The CDR3 DNA is TGTGCCAGCAGCGTAGAGGGACTAAATTATCAGCCCCAGCATTTT.

V usage is TRBV6-6 and J usage is TRBJ1-1, with D perhaps TRBD1 (6 bases). The V end was cut by 6 bases, the J end by 0 bases, with 14 bases between. Germline loops: CDR1 MNHNY, CDR2 SVGAGI (reference sequence). The CDR3 runs 15 residues. The CDR3 DNA is TGTGCCAGCAGAGACACGGGACACTTGAACACTGAAGCTTTCTTT. Residues: CASRDTGHLNTEAFF.

The genes are TRBV7-2 and TRBJ1-5; 8 bases match TRBD1. Germline V gene data show CDR1 as SGHTA and CDR2 as FQGNSA. The trim removed 2 bases at V and 7 bases at J, leaving 7 bases unmatched. This CDR3 spans 15 amino acids. CDR3 in DNA: TGTGCCAGCAGCTTACAGACAGGGGAAGGCCAGCCCCAGCATTTT. This gives the protein CASSLQTGEGQPQHF. Supplemented by reference TRBV7-2 and TRBJ1-5, the full variable domain reads GAGVSQSPSNKVTEKGKDVELRCDPISGHTALYWYRQSLGQGLEFLIYFQGNSAPDKSGLPSDRFSAERTGGSVSTLTIQRTQQEDSAVYLCASSLQTGEGQPQHFGDGTRLSIL.

J is TRBJ2-3 and V is TRBV7-2; the D gene is possibly TRBD1 (6 bases). This CDR3 region has 15 residues. V gave up 6 bases and J gave up 2 bases, with 15 bases separating them. Germline values: CDR1 SGHTA, CDR2 FQGNSA. The CDR3 DNA follows: TGTGCCAGCAGTTTTACAAGGGGGATCACAGATACGCAGTATTTT. Encoded protein: CASSFTRGITDTQYF.

The chain has TRBV5-1 and TRBJ1-1; perhaps TRBD1 as D (5 bases). Germline CDR1 reads SGHRS; CDR2 reads YFSETQ. The V end lost 4 bases, the J end lost 4 bases, and 23 bases lay between the germline ends. This CDR3 comprises 17 residues. CDR3 sequence (DNA): TGCGCCAGCAGCCAGGCTGGGGGACCAGCTCGGGGCACTGAAGCTTTCTTT. It is translated as CASSQAGGPARGTEAFF.

The gene calls are TRBV5-4 and TRBJ2-3, with a weak D call TRBD2 (6 bases). The CDR3 contains 14 residues. Trimming pared 10 bases from V and 5 bases from J, leaving 20 bases between. Per germline, CDR1 SGHNT and CDR2 YYREEE (reference sequence). CDR3 in amino acids: CAPGGPPLGDTQYF. The CDR3 DNA sequence: TGTGCCCCCGGGGGTCCGCCCCTTGGAGATACGCAGTATTTT.

This sequence joins TRBV10-3 and TRBJ2-5; weak D call: TRBD2 (6 bases). Trimming left V 2 bases short and J 4 bases short, with 8 bases between. Per germline, CDR1 ENHRY and CDR2 SYGVKD. The CDR3 is 13 amino acids. The CDR3 protein is CAISERERETQYF. The DNA for the CDR3 is TGTGCCATCAGTGAGCGGGAGAGAGAGACCCAGTACTTC.

The V call is TRBV2, the J call TRBJ2-5, with D possibly matching TRBD2 (5 bases). The better agreement between TRBJ2-7 and the DNA end casts doubt on the J call. In germline, CDR1 is SNHLY, CDR2 FYNNEI. The CDR3 runs 13 residues. The CDR3 spells CASRRGNSDEQYF. CDR3 bases: TGTGCCAGCAGGAGAGGGAATTCGGACGAGCAGTACTTC.